The present entry profiles one TCR beta chain with its context. Its antigen is still unknown. Trimming stripped 3 bases from V and 6 bases from J, with 7 bases between. The CDR3 is 11 residues long. Germline V gene sequence: CDR1 GTSNPN, CDR2 SVGIG (reference sequence). The data are from a study of spatial heterogeneity in lung cancer. Via MiXCR, TCRdb re-called the 5' RACE reads, giving one row per CDR3 protein. The table has fewer than 15,000 distinct CDR3 sequences, roughly 3.3% seen once. General observations from the study: Intratumoral expanded alpha and beta TCR counts were found to track tumor mutation counts.

Time point noted: sample taken at primary tumor resection. The input material, whole RNA from tumor, nontumor lung or frozen PBMC, was sequenced unsorted. This TCR came from a male donor with early-stage non-small cell lung cancer. The specimen was lung tumor tissue, collected at surgery. V and J are TRBV30 and TRBJ2-3; D unresolved. The CDR3 region is CAWRRSDTQYF. DNA for the CDR3: TGTGCCTGGAGGCGGTCCGATACGCAGTATTTT.